Below are 18 T cell receptor beta chains sequenced from a single sample in a study of shared clonotypes between healthy human individuals. Clones were read by immunoSEQ multiplex PCR, and TCRdb kept only the in-frame ones, dropping some. The sample consists of more than 2 million clones, over 85% of them appearing once. Naive CD8 cells comprised CD45RO-negative, CCR7-positively selected cells, excluding terminally differentiated effector memory CD45RA+ cells. Sequencing used naive CD8+ T cells sorted from blood. All receptors come from a man aged 18 to 29 in good health.

This chain links TRBV30 with TRBJ1-6; D possibly corresponds to TRBD1 (6 bases). Germline CDR1 and CDR2: GTSNPN and SVGIG (reference sequence). The CDR3 covers 12 residues. DNA of the CDR3: TGTGCATCACAACAGGGAAATTCACCCCTCCACTTT. Amino acid sequence: CASQQGNSPLHF.

A single count supports this clone. This chain links TRBV7-9 with TRBJ2-1, with D possibly matching TRBD2 (6 bases). V lost 5 bases to trimming and J lost 0 bases, with 17 bases between them. The CDR3 covers 17 residues. CDR1 SEHNR and CDR2 FQNEAQ come from the germline V gene (reference sequence). The CDR3 bases are TGTGCCAGCAGCCCCTTTATGGGGGGACTCTCCTACAATGAGCAGTTCTTC. Its protein product is CASSPFMGGLSYNEQFF. The variable domain in full, with the rest retrieved from reference TRBV7-9 and TRBJ2-1, is DTGVSQNPRHKITKRGQNVTFRCDPISEHNRLYWYRQTLGQGPEFLTYFQNEAQLEKSRLLSDRFSAERPKGSFSTLEIQRTEQGDSAMYLCASSPFMGGLSYNEQFFGPGTRLTVL.

This clone was recorded only once. The CDR3: CAINKDRGDEQYF. The CDR3, as DNA: TGTGCCATCAACAAGGACAGGGGGGATGAGCAGTACTTC. The chain carries TRBV10-3 and TRBJ2-7; 10 bases map to TRBD1. CDR1 is ENHRY and CDR2 is SYGVKD in the germline V gene. This CDR3 is built from 13 residues. Unmatched junction bases numbered 7, after V lost 7 bases and J lost 7 bases.

This CDR3 is CASRPVGTVLQYF. CDR3 bases: TGTGCCAGCAGGCCGGTTGGGACAGTTTTGCAGTACTTC. The chain has TRBV25-1 and TRBJ2-7, with TRBD1 matching 7 bases. V dropped 6 bases and J dropped 9; count of bases not matched to a gene: 11. This CDR3 region has 13 residues. CDR1 and CDR2 (germline): MGHDK, SYGVNS.

This chain uses TRBV28 with TRBJ1-2, with D uncertain. V was clipped by 4 bases and J by 6 bases, with 21 bases between them. From germline, CDR1 is MDHEN and CDR2 SYDVKM. The CDR3 is 16 residues long. The CDR3 loop reads CASSSISDTFRDGYTF. DNA of the CDR3: TGTGCCAGCAGTTCGATTTCAGACACATTTAGGGATGGCTACACCTTC.

V and J are TRBV4-1 and TRBJ2-7, with D tentatively TRBD1 (5 bases). V lost 1 base, J lost 4 bases, and 14 bases lay in between. The germline CDR1 and CDR2 sequences are MGHRA and YSYEKL. This CDR3 has 15 residues. For the CDR3, the DNA is TGCGCCAGCAGCCAAGTTTTCTCAGGGTTTTACGAGCAGTACTTC. Translating it yields CASSQVFSGFYEQYF.

The chain couples TRBV11-2 to TRBJ2-1; D ambiguous. Germline V gene sequence: CDR1 SGHAT, CDR2 FQNNGV. V was shortened by 5 bases and J by 5 bases, with 10 bases between the two germline ends. The length of the CDR3 is 13 residues. The CDR3 spells CASSPRRDNEQFF. CDR3 in DNA: TGTGCCAGCAGCCCGAGGCGAGACAATGAGCAGTTCTTC.

The rearrangement uses TRBV7-2 and TRBJ2-7; TRBD2 matches 9 bases. The CDR3 is made up of 18 amino acids. Germline CDR1 SGHTA, CDR2 FQGNSA. Trimming took 1 base from V and 3 from J; bases not matched to a gene: 13. The CDR3 sequence is CASSLDLAGGPISYEQYF. The CDR3 DNA reads as TGTGCCAGCAGCTTAGATCTGGCGGGAGGGCCTATCAGCTACGAGCAGTACTTC.

J is TRBJ2-3 and V is TRBV7-9, with D possibly being TRBD2 (6 bases). Germline V gives CDR1 SEHNR, CDR2 FQNEAQ (reference sequence). The CDR3 runs to 17 residues. The V gene lost 5 bases and the J gene lost 4 bases, with 22 bases spanning the gap. In DNA form, the CDR3 reads TGTGCCAGCAGCGATGGAAAGGGACTTTCTCTACCAGATACGCAGTATTTT. It specifies CASSDGKGLSLPDTQYF.

The CDR3 bases are TGTGCTTTGACGGGGGCCACTTGTCAGCCCCAGCATTTT. It codes for CALTGATCQPQHF. The rearrangement uses TRBV30 and TRBJ1-5; possible D gene TRBD1, 6 bases. Germline-derived CDR1 and CDR2 are GTSNPN and SVGIG (reference sequence). The CDR3 loop spans 13 amino acids.

The V and J genes are TRBV27 and TRBJ2-3, with D possibly TRBD2 on 6 matching bases. The germline V and J ends were trimmed by 6 bases and 4 bases, with 20 bases remaining between them. CDR3 length: 16 residues. Germline CDR1 reads MNHEY; CDR2 reads SMNVEV (reference sequence). The CDR3 loop is CASSPVAVRGPDTQYF. The CDR3, as DNA: TGTGCCAGCAGCCCGGTAGCGGTTAGGGGCCCAGATACGCAGTATTTT.

The chain uses TRBV28 and TRBJ1-6; the match to TRBD1 covers 7 bases. This CDR3 spans 15 amino acids. The V and J ends lost 6 bases and 6 bases, in that order; junction bases with no gene match: 8. The V gene's germline CDR1 is MDHEN and CDR2 SYDVKM. The CDR3 loop is CASRYRGEGNSPLHF. In nucleotides, the CDR3 is TGTGCCAGCAGATACAGGGGAGAGGGTAATTCACCCCTCCACTTT.

V gene TRBV5-1 combines with J gene TRBJ1-4, with 10 bases that match TRBD1. The CDR3 has 15 amino acids. The ends lost 6 bases at V and 4 bases at J; junction bases unmatched: 6. The germline V gene encodes CDR1 SGHRS and CDR2 YFSETQ. The CDR3 region has the DNA TGCGCCAGCACCAGGACAGGGGGAGATAATGAAAAACTGTTTTTT. Its translation: CASTRTGGDNEKLFF.

The rearrangement joins TRBV7-3 to TRBJ2-5; no firm D call. Germline lookup yields CDR1 SGHTA and CDR2 FQGTGA. The V and J ends lost 5 bases and 5 bases respectively, with 12 bases between them. The CDR3 has 13 amino acids. CDR3 residues: CASSPIHMETQYF. In DNA, the CDR3 is TGTGCCAGCAGCCCCATTCACATGGAGACCCAGTACTTC.

This clone was detected only once. The chain carries TRBV5-6 and TRBJ2-1; possibly TRBD1 for D (6 bases). V was trimmed by 4 bases and J by 3 bases, leaving 14 bases between them. Germline V lookup: CDR1 SGHDT, CDR2 YYEEEE. The CDR3 extends over 15 amino acids. The CDR3 reads CASSRGTSHYNEQFF. The CDR3 DNA is TGTGCCAGCAGCCGTGGGACATCCCACTACAATGAGCAGTTCTTC.

The gene calls are TRBV7-3 and TRBJ2-7, with 11 nucleotides matching TRBD1. The J segment lost 2 bases and the V segment lost 5 bases, leaving 14 bases of the junction unmatched. The germline CDR1 and CDR2 sequences are SGHTA and FQGTGA. There are 18 residues in the CDR3. DNA of the CDR3: TGTGCCAGCAGCCCGAGGGACAGGGGGGATCCTTTTCCCTACGAGCAGTACTTC. Encoded protein: CASSPRDRGDPFPYEQYF.

This chain's CDR3 is CASSSLAGGQPDTQYF. In DNA form, the CDR3 reads TGTGCCAGCAGCTCCTTAGCGGGGGGCCAGCCAGATACGCAGTATTTT. The chain links TRBV7-3 to TRBJ2-3; 10 nucleotides match TRBD2. The V and J ends lost 4 bases and 4 bases, in that order; junction bases with no gene match: 8. In germline, CDR1 is SGHTA, CDR2 FQGTGA. The CDR3 covers 16 residues.

V usage is TRBV9 and J usage is TRBJ1-2, with a possible D match to TRBD1 (5 bases). In germline, CDR1 is SGDLS, CDR2 YYNGEE. This CDR3 is 14 amino acids long. Trimming stripped 0 bases from V and 8 bases from J, with 14 bases between. CDR3 nucleotide sequence: TGTGCCAGCAGCGTAGTCCCAGGGACGATGGGCTACACCTTC. As protein: CASSVVPGTMGYTF.